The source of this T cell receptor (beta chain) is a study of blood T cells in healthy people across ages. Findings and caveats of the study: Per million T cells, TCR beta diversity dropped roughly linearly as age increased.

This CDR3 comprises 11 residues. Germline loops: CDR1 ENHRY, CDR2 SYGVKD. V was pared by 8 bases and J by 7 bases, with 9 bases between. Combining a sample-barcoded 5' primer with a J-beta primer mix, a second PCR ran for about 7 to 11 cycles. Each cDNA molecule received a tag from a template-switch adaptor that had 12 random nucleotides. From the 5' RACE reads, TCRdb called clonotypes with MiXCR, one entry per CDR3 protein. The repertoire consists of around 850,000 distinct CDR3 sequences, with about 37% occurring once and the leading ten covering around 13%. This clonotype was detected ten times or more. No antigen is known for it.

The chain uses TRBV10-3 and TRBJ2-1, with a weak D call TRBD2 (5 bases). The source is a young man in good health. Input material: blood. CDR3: CAIAGRNEQFF. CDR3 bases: TGTGCCATCGCGGGCAGAAATGAGCAGTTCTTC.